In this sample, the clone carrying this T cell receptor (beta chain) turned up many times. What it binds is unknown. This sample is drawn from a study of early T cells in non-severe SARS-CoV-2 infection. Background on the study: Sequencing of unsorted whole blood was done on bulk RNA, leaving chains unpaired. Overall study findings and caveats: In VDJdb matching, anti-spike CD8 responses were favored while private and CD4 specificities went missing.

As part of library construction, unique molecular identifiers were attached to individual cDNA molecules. TCRdb reprocessed the 5' RACE reads via MiXCR and lists one record per CDR3 protein. The sample has about 70,000 distinct CDR3 sequences, approximately 13% seen once. This CDR3 has 16 residues. Trimming cost V 2 bases and J 1 base, with 11 bases left between them. Germline-derived CDR1 and CDR2 are KGHDR and SFDVKD. The receptor was derived from an adult who was a healthcare worker with PCR-confirmed SARS-CoV-2 infection or an uninfected control (not recorded which). V usage is TRBV24-1 and J usage is TRBJ1-5; D is undetermined. The sample taken for sequencing was whole blood. The CDR3 reads CATSDSRGTSNQPQHF. CDR3 DNA: TGTGCCACCAGTGATTCGCGTGGAACCAGCAATCAGCCCCAGCATTTT.